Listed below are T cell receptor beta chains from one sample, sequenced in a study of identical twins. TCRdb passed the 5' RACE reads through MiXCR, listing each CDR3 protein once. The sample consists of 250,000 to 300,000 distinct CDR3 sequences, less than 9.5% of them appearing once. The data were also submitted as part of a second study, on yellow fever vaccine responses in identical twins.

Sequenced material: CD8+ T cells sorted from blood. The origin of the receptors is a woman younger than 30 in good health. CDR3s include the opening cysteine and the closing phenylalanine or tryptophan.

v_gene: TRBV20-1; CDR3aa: CSARDFMAEQETQYF
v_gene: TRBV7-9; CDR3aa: CASSLEGSYNEQFF
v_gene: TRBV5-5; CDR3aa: CASSDGTGSMNTEAFF
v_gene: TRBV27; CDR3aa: CASSFRGSDGTQYF
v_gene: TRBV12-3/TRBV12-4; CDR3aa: CASSSRWAGADQPQHF
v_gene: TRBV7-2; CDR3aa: CASRPSGENEQYF
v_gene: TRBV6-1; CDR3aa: CASRNQGQGVGNEQFF
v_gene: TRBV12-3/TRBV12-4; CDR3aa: CASSHGSGRAHGELFF
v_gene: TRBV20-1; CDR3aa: CSAPPMVSTEAFF
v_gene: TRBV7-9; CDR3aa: CASSWGPGSYNEQFF
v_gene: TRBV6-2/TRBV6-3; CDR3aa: CASSYSTSGNPYEQYF
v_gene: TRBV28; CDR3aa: CASSGRESYEQYF
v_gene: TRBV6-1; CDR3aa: CASSPFGGANVLTF
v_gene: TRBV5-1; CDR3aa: CASTSWLAGDNEQFF
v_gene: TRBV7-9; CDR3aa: CASSLDPGNTEAFF
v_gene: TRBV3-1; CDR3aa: CASSQDRVGGYEQYF
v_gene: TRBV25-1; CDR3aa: CASSEYGSGEQYF
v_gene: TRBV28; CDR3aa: CASSPRDEGEKLFF
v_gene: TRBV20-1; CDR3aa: CSAASRARPLEQYF
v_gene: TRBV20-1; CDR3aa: CSASYGYTF
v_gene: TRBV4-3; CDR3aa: CASSQDFLSPLHF
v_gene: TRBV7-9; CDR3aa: CAISGDAGYNEQFF
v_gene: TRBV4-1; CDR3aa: CASSHRGTVGETQYF
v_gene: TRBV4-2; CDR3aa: CASSQVGMGQIQETQYF
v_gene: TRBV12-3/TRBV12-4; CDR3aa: CASSLFGTGGDEQYF
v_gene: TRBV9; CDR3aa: CASSPWTTGDTQYF
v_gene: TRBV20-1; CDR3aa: CSAAQPERTGETETQYF
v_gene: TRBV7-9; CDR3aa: CASSATGGDSYEQYF
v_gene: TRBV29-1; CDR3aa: CSVLQGAYEQYF
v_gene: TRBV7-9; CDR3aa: CASSRRDRGYEQYF
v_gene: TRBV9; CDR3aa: CASSVEWLAGGSTDTQYF
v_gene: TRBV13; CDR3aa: CASSTTGVQETQYF
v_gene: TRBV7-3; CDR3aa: CASSLMGGREQFF
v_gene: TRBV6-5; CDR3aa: CASSYSRLAVNNEQFF
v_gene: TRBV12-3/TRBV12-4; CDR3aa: CATGLALYYPDKETQYF
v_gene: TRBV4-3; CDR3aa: CASSQDPAEASIYEQYF
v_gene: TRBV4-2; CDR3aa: CASSGSGGSYEQYF
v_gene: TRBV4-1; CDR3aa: CASSQDPGQGTTNEKLFF
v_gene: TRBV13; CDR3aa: CASSLYRADSQTGANVLTF
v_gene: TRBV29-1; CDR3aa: CSALLTLAGVQSGANVLTF
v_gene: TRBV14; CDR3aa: CASSQDLRGFSYNEQFF
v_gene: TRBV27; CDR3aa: CASSLSGYPSTSNTGELFF
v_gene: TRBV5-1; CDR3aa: CASSSGTNRTEFF
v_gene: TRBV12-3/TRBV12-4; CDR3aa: CASSLGFFTEETQYF
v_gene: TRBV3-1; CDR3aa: CASSQEVGLAENIQYF